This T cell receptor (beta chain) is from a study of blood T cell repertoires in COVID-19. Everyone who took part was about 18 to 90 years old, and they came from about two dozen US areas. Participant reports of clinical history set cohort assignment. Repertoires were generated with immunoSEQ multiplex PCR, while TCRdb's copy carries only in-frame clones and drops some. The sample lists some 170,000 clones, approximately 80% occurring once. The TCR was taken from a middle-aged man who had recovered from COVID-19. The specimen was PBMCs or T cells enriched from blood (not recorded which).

The CDR3, as DNA: TGTGCCAGTACCACCGGGACAGGAATAGACTATGGCTACACCTTC. Protein: CASTTGTGIDYGYTF. The chain links TRBV19 to TRBJ1-2, with 8 bases aligning to TRBD1. The CDR3 covers 15 residues. Germline V gene sequence: CDR1 LNHDA, CDR2 SQIVND (reference sequence). With 7 bases clipped from V and 3 bases from J, the junction kept 10 bases outside the gene matches.